This T cell receptor (beta chain) was profiled in a study of cytomegalovirus exposure and HLA in healthy donors. The overall study: The 110 or so validation repertoires used a platform that matched the one used for the 600 to 700 first-cohort repertoires, as a later analysis reported.

The CDR3 contains 16 residues. Germline V gene lookup returns CDR1 SGHNT and CDR2 YYREEE (reference sequence). Trimming pared 0 bases from V and 4 bases from J, leaving 16 bases between. Assay used: immunoSEQ multiplex PCR; TCRdb lists only in-frame clones, some missing. The table records some 330,000 clones, 70% to 90% of them present only once. The chain couples TRBV5-4 to TRBJ2-5, with D possibly matching TRBD2 (6 bases). Sequences were obtained from PBMCs. This sequence originates from a woman between 18 and 30 years old in good health and CMV-seronegative. This CDR3 reads CASSLVGSGRGETQYF. The CDR3 DNA reads as TGTGCCAGCAGCTTGGTGGGTAGCGGAAGGGGAGAGACCCAGTACTTC.